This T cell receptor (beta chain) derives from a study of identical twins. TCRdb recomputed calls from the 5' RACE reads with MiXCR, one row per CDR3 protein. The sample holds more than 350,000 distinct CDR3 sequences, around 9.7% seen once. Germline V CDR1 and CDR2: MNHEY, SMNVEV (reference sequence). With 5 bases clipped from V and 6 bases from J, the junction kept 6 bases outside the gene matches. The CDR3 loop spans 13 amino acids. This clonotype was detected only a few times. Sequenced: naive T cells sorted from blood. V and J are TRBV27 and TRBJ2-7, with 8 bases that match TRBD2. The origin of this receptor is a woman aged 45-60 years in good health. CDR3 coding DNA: TGTGCCAGCAGTGCACTCGGGAGGGTCGAGCAGTACGTC. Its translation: CASSALGRVEQYV.